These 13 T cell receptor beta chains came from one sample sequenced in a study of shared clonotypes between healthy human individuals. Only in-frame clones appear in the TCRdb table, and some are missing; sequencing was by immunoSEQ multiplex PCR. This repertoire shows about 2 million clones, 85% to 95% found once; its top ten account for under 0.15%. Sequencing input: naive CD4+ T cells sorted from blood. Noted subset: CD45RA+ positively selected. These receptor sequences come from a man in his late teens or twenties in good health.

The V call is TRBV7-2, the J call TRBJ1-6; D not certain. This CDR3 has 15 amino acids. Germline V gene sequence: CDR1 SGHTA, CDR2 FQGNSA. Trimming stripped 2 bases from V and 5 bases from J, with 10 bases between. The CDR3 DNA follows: TGTGCCAGCAGCTTATCGGCGGTTAATAATTCACCCCTCCACTTT. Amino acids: CASSLSAVNNSPLHF. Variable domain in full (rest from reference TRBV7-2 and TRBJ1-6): GAGVSQSPSNKVTEKGKDVELRCDPISGHTALYWYRQSLGQGLEFLIYFQGNSAPDKSGLPSDRFSAERTGGSVSTLTIQRTQQEDSAVYLCASSLSAVNNSPLHFGNGTRLTVT.

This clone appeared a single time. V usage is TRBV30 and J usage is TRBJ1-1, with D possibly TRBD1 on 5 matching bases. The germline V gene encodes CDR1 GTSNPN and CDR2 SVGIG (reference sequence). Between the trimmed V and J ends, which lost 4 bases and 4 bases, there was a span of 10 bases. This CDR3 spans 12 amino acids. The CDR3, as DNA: TGTGCCTGGAAGACGGGGGTCACTGAAGCTTTCTTT. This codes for CAWKTGVTEAFF.

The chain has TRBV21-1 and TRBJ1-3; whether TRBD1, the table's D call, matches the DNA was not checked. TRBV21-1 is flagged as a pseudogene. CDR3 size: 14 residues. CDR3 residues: CAIARDNSGNTIYF. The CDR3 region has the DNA TGTGCCATCGCCCGGGACAACTCTGGAAACACCATATATTTT.

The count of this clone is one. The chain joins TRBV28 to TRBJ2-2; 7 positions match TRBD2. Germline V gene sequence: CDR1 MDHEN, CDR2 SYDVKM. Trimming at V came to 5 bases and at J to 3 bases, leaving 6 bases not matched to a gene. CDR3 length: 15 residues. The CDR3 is CASSEPGLYTGELFF. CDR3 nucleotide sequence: TGTGCCAGCAGTGAACCGGGACTATACACCGGGGAGCTGTTTTTT. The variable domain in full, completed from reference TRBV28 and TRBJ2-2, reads DVKVTQSSRYLVKRTGEKVFLECVQDMDHENMFWYRQDPGLGLRLIYFSYDVKMKEKGDIPEGYSVSREKKERFSLILESASTNQTSMYLCASSEPGLYTGELFFGEGSRLTVL.

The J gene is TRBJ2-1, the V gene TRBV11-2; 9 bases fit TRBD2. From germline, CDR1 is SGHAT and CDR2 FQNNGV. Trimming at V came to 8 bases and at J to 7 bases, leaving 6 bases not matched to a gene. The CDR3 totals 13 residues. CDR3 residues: CASLGLAGNEQFF. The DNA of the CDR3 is TGTGCCAGCCTGGGTCTAGCGGGGAATGAGCAGTTCTTC.

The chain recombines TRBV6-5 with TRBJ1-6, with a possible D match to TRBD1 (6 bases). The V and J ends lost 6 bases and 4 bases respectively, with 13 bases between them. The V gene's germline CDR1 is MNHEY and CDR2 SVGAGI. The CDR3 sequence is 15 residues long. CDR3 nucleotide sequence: TGTGCCAGCAGGCCCCCGGGACATTATAATTCACCCCTCCACTTT. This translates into CASRPPGHYNSPLHF.

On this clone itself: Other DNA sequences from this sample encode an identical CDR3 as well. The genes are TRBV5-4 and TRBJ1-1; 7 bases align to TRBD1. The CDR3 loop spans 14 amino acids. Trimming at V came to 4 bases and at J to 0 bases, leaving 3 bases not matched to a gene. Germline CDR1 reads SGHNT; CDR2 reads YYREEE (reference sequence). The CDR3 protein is CASSGGQLNTEAFF. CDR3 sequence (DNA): TGTGCCAGCAGCGGGGGACAGCTGAACACTGAAGCTTTCTTT.

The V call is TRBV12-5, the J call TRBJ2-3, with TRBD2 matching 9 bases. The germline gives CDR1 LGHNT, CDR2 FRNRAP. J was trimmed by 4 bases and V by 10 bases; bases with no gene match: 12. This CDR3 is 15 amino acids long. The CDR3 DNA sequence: TGTGCTACCAACGGGGCTAGCGGGAAGGCAGATACGCAGTATTTT. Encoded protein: CATNGASGKADTQYF.

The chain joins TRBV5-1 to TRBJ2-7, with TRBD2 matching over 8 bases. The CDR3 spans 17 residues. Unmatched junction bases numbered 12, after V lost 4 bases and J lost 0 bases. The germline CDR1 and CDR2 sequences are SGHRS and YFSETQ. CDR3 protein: CASSPEASGPSSYEQYF. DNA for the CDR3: TGCGCCAGCAGCCCTGAGGCTAGCGGGCCGAGCTCCTACGAGCAGTACTTC.

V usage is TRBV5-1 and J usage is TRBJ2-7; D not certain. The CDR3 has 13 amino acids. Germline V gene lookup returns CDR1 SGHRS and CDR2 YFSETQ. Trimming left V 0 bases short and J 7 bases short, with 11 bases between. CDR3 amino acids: CASSLEPGLEQYF. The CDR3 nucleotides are TGCGCCAGCAGCTTGGAGCCCGGTCTGGAGCAGTACTTC.

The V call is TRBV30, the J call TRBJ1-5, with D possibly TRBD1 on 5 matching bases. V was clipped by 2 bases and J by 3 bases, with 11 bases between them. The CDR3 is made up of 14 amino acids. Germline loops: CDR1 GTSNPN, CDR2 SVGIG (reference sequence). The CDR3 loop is CAWSSRGLNQPQHF. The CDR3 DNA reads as TGTGCCTGGAGTAGCCGGGGCCTCAATCAGCCCCAGCATTTT.

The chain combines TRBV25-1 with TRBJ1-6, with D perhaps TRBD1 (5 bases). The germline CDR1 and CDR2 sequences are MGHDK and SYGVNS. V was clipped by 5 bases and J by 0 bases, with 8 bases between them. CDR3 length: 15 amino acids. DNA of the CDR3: TGTGCCAGCAGTTGGGGGAGCTCCTATAATTCACCCCTCCACTTT. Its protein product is CASSWGSSYNSPLHF.

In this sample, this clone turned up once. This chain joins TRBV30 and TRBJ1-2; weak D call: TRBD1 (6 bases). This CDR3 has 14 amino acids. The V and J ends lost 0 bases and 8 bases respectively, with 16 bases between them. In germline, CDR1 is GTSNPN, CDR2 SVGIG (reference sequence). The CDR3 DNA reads TGTGCCTGGAGTGTACACACCCCCCAGGGGGGCTACACCTTC. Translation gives CAWSVHTPQGGYTF.